These 22 T cell receptor beta chains were all obtained from the same sample, sequenced in a study of blood T cell repertoires in COVID-19. Sequencing was performed with immunoSEQ multiplex PCR; in TCRdb, only in-frame clones are kept and a portion is missing. The table lists under 200,000 clones, roughly nine tenths of them singletons, with 0.78% in the top ten. Sequenced material: peripheral blood. The receptors shown here come from a woman between 65 and 79 years old with acute or convalescent COVID-19.

This clone was found once. This sequence joins TRBV6-6 and TRBJ1-5, with 7 bases identical to TRBD1. There are 14 residues in the CDR3. J gave up 4 bases and V 5 bases, and 5 bases lay outside the gene matches. Germline loops: CDR1 MNHNY, CDR2 SVGAGI (reference sequence). Here the CDR3 reads CASSPTGYNQPQHF. The CDR3 DNA follows: TGTGCCAGCAGTCCGACAGGGTATAATCAGCCCCAGCATTTT.

CDR3 in amino acids: CASSEVSGGGQPQHF. The CDR3 DNA reads TGTGCCAGCAGTGAAGTATCGGGGGGCGGGCAGCCCCAGCATTTT. This chain uses TRBV6-1 with TRBJ1-5; tentatively, D is TRBD1 (6 bases). V was cut by 1 base and J by 7 bases, with 14 bases left in between. The germline V gene has CDR1 MNHNS and CDR2 SASEGT. This CDR3 has 15 residues.

The chain links TRBV6-5 to TRBJ2-2; D is uncertain. V lost 3 bases and J lost 5, with 13 bases in between. The germline V gene has CDR1 MNHEY and CDR2 SVGAGI. The CDR3 contains 15 residues. The CDR3 sequence is CASSYYSFSTGELFF. As DNA, the CDR3 is TGTGCCAGCAGTTATTATAGCTTTTCAACCGGGGAGCTGTTTTTT.

The J gene is TRBJ2-5, the V gene TRBV7-9; D unresolved. This CDR3 is 14 amino acids long. CDR1 is SEHNR and CDR2 is FQNEAQ in the germline V gene (reference sequence). V shed 5 bases and J shed 1 base, with 11 bases lying between them. In nucleotides, the CDR3 is TGTGCCAGCAGCCTATCCAACGGCCAAGAGACCCAGTACTTC. It is translated as CASSLSNGQETQYF.

The V and J genes are TRBV6-5 and TRBJ1-1; D is ambiguous. The germline gives CDR1 MNHEY, CDR2 SVGAGI. The CDR3 covers 14 residues. Trimming removed 6 bases from V and 5 bases from J, with 16 bases in between. The CDR3 DNA reads TGTGCCAGCAGACCCCCCAACAGAGGGACTGAAGCTTTCTTT. Protein sequence: CASRPPNRGTEAFF.

This clone was seen only once. The rearrangement joins TRBV27 to TRBJ2-5, with D possibly matching TRBD1 (6 bases). This CDR3 comprises 16 residues. The V and J ends lost 6 bases and 2 bases respectively, with 19 bases between them. Germline-derived CDR1 and CDR2 are MNHEY and SMNVEV (reference sequence). CDR3 nucleotide sequence: TGTGCCAGCAGCACCCCCAGGGGAGACAGTCAAGAGACCCAGTACTTC. Translation gives CASSTPRGDSQETQYF.

The J gene is TRBJ1-2, the V gene TRBV29-1; D is undetermined. This CDR3 is 13 amino acids long. V gave up 4 bases and J gave up 5 bases, with 14 bases separating them. From germline, CDR1 is SQVTM and CDR2 ANQGSEA. CDR3 coding DNA: TGCAGCGTTGTAGGCGGAATGGGTTATGGCTACACCTTC. The encoded protein is CSVVGGMGYGYTF.

This chain connects TRBV6-2 or TRBV6-3 to TRBJ2-5; 10 bases align to TRBD2. This CDR3 spans 14 amino acids. The germline CDR1 and CDR2 sequences are MNHEY and SVGEGT. V trimming: 6 bases; J trimming: 2 bases; junction bases outside the gene matches: 3. The CDR3 sequence is CASSPGLAQETQYF. The CDR3 DNA follows: TGTGCCAGCAGCCCGGGACTAGCGCAAGAGACCCAGTACTTC.

This chain uses TRBV19 with TRBJ1-2; D is unresolved. Germline CDR1 is LNHDA and CDR2 is SQIVND (reference sequence). The CDR3 consists of 13 residues. V lost 3 bases and J lost 2, with 7 bases in between. The CDR3, as DNA: TGTGCCAGTAGTATGGAGCAGAACTATGGCTACACCTTC. Residues: CASSMEQNYGYTF.

The V gene is TRBV18, the J gene TRBJ2-5; 7 bases are shared with TRBD1. The V segment lost 2 bases and the J segment 5 bases; nucleotides outside the gene matches: 8. Germline V gene data show CDR1 as KGHSH and CDR2 as LQKENI. CDR3 length: 15 amino acids. Here the CDR3 DNA reads TGTGCCAGCTCACCATCGTGGGACAGATTGGAGACCCAGTACTTC. This codes for CASSPSWDRLETQYF.

The rearrangement joins TRBV11-3 to TRBJ2-7; D gene uncertain. This CDR3 comprises 14 residues. Trimming took off 5 bases at V and 1 base at J, with 12 bases between the two ends. CDR1 is SGHNT, CDR2 YENEEA, per germline. In nucleotides, the CDR3 is TGTGCCAGCAGCCGCGGCGGTAGTTCCTACGAGCAGTACTTC. Residues: CASSRGGSSYEQYF. The variable domain in full, with the rest retrieved from reference TRBV11-3 and TRBJ2-7, is EAGVVQSPRYKIIEKKQPVAFWCNPISGHNTLYWYLQNLGQGPELLIRYENEEAVDDSQLPKDRFSAERLKGVDSTLKIQPAELGDSAVYLCASSRGGSSYEQYFGPGTRLTVT.

The rearrangement links TRBV6-5 to TRBJ1-1, with D unclear. In germline, CDR1 is MNHEY, CDR2 SVGAGI. The CDR3 is 13 amino acids. V was shortened by 6 bases and J by 1 base, with 9 bases between the two germline ends. The CDR3 nucleotides are TGTGCCAGCAGCGTACTCCAGAACACTGAAGCTTTCTTT. It is translated as CASSVLQNTEAFF.

The chain recombines TRBV5-5 with TRBJ2-1; 7 nucleotides agree with TRBD1. The CDR3 is 15 residues long. Germline CDR1 reads SGHKS; CDR2 reads YYEKEE (reference sequence). The trim removed 4 bases at V and 0 bases at J, leaving 4 bases unmatched. The CDR3 protein is CASSPRGSSYNEQFF. The CDR3 DNA follows: TGTGCCAGCAGCCCCAGGGGGTCCTCCTACAATGAGCAGTTCTTC.

The V gene is TRBV2, the J gene TRBJ1-2; 10 bases fit TRBD1. The CDR3 sequence is 13 residues long. Losses at the gene ends were 11 bases for V and 4 bases for J; bases not matched to a gene: 7. Germline V lookup: CDR1 SNHLY, CDR2 FYNNEI. Here the CDR3 reads CAGDRGPPYGYTF. The CDR3 DNA sequence: TGTGCCGGAGACAGGGGGCCCCCCTATGGCTACACCTTC.

The chain carries TRBV19 and TRBJ1-5; a weak D match, TRBD1 (5 bases). CDR1 and CDR2 (germline): LNHDA, SQIVND (reference sequence). The V and J ends lost 6 bases and 5 bases respectively, with 17 bases between them. The CDR3 runs 15 residues. The CDR3 region is CASSTFRGGDQPQHF. CDR3 bases: TGTGCCAGTAGCACATTTCGGGGGGGGGATCAGCCCCAGCATTTT.

This clone showed up just a few times. The gene calls are TRBV24-1 and TRBJ1-2; possible D gene TRBD1, 6 bases. Germline V gene lookup returns CDR1 KGHDR and CDR2 SFDVKD. V was clipped by 4 bases and J by 8 bases, with 16 bases between them. This CDR3 is 14 amino acids long. Here the CDR3 reads CATSDADRRGGYTF. The CDR3 nucleotides are TGTGCCACCAGTGACGCTGACAGGAGAGGCGGCTACACCTTC.

The chain has TRBV11-3 and TRBJ2-1; 10 bases line up with TRBD2. CDR1 SGHNT and CDR2 YENEEA come from the germline V gene. This CDR3 spans 16 amino acids. The V and J ends lost 5 bases and 8 bases, in that order; junction bases with no gene match: 12. CDR3 residues: CASSPLAGGRFDEQFF. The CDR3, as DNA: TGTGCCAGCAGCCCTTTAGCGGGAGGCCGGTTCGATGAGCAGTTCTTC.

The V and J genes are TRBV5-4 and TRBJ2-2, with a weak D call TRBD1 (5 bases). Germline assignment: CDR1 SGHNT and CDR2 YYREEE (reference sequence). The CDR3 runs 14 residues. Trimming shortened V by 0 bases and J by 6 bases, and 9 bases separated the two germline ends. The CDR3 DNA sequence: TGTGCCAGCAGCTTGGACTTAGGGGCCGGGGAGCTGTTTTTT. Protein product: CASSLDLGAGELFF.

The V gene is TRBV2, the J gene TRBJ2-5, with D perhaps matching TRBD1 (6 bases). Germline loops: CDR1 SNHLY, CDR2 FYNNEI. The CDR3 spans 14 residues. V was clipped by 4 bases and J by 5 bases, with 14 bases between them. The CDR3 nucleotides read TGTGCCAGCAGTGCCACAGGGTTTGTGGAGACCCAGTACTTC. Protein sequence: CASSATGFVETQYF.

As DNA, the CDR3 is TGTGCCAGCAGATCGACAGGGGGCTATGAAAAACTGTTTTTT. As protein: CASRSTGGYEKLFF. V gene TRBV6-5 combines with J gene TRBJ1-4; 10 bases line up with TRBD1. The CDR3 length is 14 residues. Germline values: CDR1 MNHEY, CDR2 SVGAGI. Losses at the gene ends were 6 bases for V and 6 bases for J; bases not matched to a gene: 4.

The CDR3 sequence is CASSSKGAGYNEQFF. CDR3 DNA: TGTGCCAGCAGCTCGAAGGGGGCGGGATACAATGAGCAGTTCTTC. The V gene is TRBV7-9, the J gene TRBJ2-1; D perhaps matches TRBD1 (7 bases). The CDR3 runs 15 residues. Germline loops: CDR1 SEHNR, CDR2 FQNEAQ (reference sequence). Trimming stripped 4 bases from V and 4 bases from J, with 14 bases between.

The chain carries TRBV5-1 and TRBJ2-2, with a tentative D call TRBD2 (6 bases). Between the trimmed V and J ends, which lost 6 bases and 2 bases, there was a span of 14 bases. Looked up from germline, CDR1 is SGHRS and CDR2 is YFSETQ. The CDR3 has 15 residues. The CDR3 DNA sequence: TGCGCCAGCACCCGCGGGGAAGACAACACCGGGGAGCTGTTTTTT. It is translated as CASTRGEDNTGELFF.